The source of this T cell receptor (beta chain) is a study of T cell repertoires in cytomegalovirus infection. Of note for this clonotype: Its antigen is currently unknown.

TCRdb itself ran the reads through MiXCR, one entry per CDR3 protein. The sample carries hundreds of thousands of distinct CDR3 sequences, roughly a third recorded once. Sequencing was performed on cultured PBMCs, taken from culture after CMV antigen stimulation. The clonotype comes from a human donor in good health (CMV status not recorded). Some clones in this sample may be carry-over from other donors' samples.

Here the CDR3 reads CASSRGDRGGDTQYF. The CDR3 coding sequence is TGTGCCAGCAGCCGTGGGGACAGGGGGGGAGATACGCAGTATTTT. The rearrangement uses TRBV5-8 and TRBJ2-3; TRBD1 matches 11 bases. The CDR3 length is 15 residues. Trimming at V came to 4 bases and at J to 5 bases, leaving 6 bases not matched to a gene. Germline V gene lookup returns CDR1 SGHTS and CDR2 YDEGEE.